This T cell receptor (beta chain) comes out of a study of cytomegalovirus exposure and HLA in healthy donors. The CDR3 length is 15 residues. Looked up from germline, CDR1 is MNHEY and CDR2 is SMNVEV (reference sequence). V dropped 4 bases and J dropped 2; count of bases not matched to a gene: 5. Turning to this clone: Its cognate antigen is unknown.

TCRdb's table, derived via immunoSEQ multiplex PCR, lists solely in-frame clones and lacks some. In the table there are about 180,000 clones, 85% of which are singletons. Study results and limitations: According to the study, around 150 TCR beta chains were cytomegalovirus-associated.

The chain combines TRBV27 with TRBJ2-7, with 10 bases matching TRBD1. This clonotype was obtained from a young man in good health and CMV-seropositive. Sequenced sample: PBMCs. Here the CDR3 reads CASSSRGQGTYEQYF. The CDR3 DNA follows: TGTGCCAGCAGTTCAAGGGGACAGGGGACCTACGAGCAGTACTTC.